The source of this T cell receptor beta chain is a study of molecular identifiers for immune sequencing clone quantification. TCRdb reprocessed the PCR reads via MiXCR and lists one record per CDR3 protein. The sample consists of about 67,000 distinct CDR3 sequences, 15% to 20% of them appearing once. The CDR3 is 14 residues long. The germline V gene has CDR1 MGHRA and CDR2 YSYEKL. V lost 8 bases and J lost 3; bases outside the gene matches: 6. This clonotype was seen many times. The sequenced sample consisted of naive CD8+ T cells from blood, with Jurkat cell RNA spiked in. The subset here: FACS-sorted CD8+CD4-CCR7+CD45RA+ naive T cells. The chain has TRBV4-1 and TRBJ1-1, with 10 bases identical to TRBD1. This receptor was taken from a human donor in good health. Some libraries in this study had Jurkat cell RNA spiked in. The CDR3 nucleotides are TGCGCCAGCGGGGACGGGACAGGGGACACTGAAGCTTTCTTT. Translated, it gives CASGDGTGDTEAFF.